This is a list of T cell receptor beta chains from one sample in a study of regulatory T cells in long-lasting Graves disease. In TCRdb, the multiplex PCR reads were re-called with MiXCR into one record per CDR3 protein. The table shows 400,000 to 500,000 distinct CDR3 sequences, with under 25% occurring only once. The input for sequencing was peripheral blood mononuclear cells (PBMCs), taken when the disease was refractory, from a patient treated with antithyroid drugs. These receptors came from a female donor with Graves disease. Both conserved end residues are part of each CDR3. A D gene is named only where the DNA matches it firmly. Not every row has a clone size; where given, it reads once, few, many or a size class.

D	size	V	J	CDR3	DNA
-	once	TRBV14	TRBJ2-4	CASSQDRGTKNIQYF	TGTGCCAGCAGCCAAGATCGGGGGACCAAAAACATTCAGTACTTC
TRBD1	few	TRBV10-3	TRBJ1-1	CAAGTGTGGVNTEAFF	TGTGCCGCAGGGACCGGGACAGGGGGCGTGAACACTGAAGCTTTCTTT
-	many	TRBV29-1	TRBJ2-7	CSVEGGSLSEQYF	TGCAGCGTTGAAGGGGGCAGCCTAAGCGAGCAGTACTTC
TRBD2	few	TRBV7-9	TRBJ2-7	CASSSLAGGYSEQYF	TGTGCCAGCAGCTCCTTAGCGGGAGGATATAGCGAGCAGTACTTC
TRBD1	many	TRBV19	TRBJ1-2	CASSMTDRVDGWIGNGYTF	TGTGCCAGTAGTATGACGGACAGGGTGGACGGTTGGATCGGGAATGGCTACACCTTC
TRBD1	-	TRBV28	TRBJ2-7	CASRKTGRDEQYF	TGTGCCAGCAGGAAGACAGGGAGAGACGAGCAGTACTTC
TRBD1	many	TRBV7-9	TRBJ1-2	CASSLGDRDTGYTF	TGTGCCAGCAGCTTAGGGGACAGGGATACGGGCTACACCTTC
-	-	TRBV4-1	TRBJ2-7	CASSQGATGREQYF	TGCGCCAGCAGCCAAGGGGCCACAGGGAGGGAGCAGTACTTC
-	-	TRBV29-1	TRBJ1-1	CSDVGLNTEAFF	TGCAGCGACGTCGGCCTAAACACTGAAGCTTTCTTT
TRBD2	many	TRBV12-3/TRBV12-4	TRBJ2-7	CASRGTSRGEQYF	TGTGCCAGCAGGGGGACTAGTCGTGGCGAGCAGTACTTC